This TCR beta chain was retrieved from a study of identical twins. Study results and caveats: The conclusions drew on cross-sectional statistical analysis instead of tracking the same donors. The models gave estimates that fell short of the out-of-frame TCR alpha sharing seen in monozygotic twins.

Template switching introduced a universal primer site, and the cDNA bore unique molecular identifiers. TCRdb fed the 5' RACE reads into MiXCR, producing one record per CDR3 protein. The profile shows approximately 690,000 distinct CDR3 sequences, over 5% of them singletons. This clonotype was detected a few times. Its antigen is not known. Trimming pared 1 base from V and 10 bases from J, leaving 5 bases between. This CDR3 contains 11 residues. The germline V gene has CDR1 SNHLY and CDR2 FYNNEI. The TCR originated in a man between 18 and 35 years old in good health. Sequenced: naive T cells sorted from blood. V gene TRBV2 combines with J gene TRBJ2-1, with no clear D. Here the CDR3 DNA reads TGTGCCAGCAGTGAAGGGACGGAGCAGTTCTTC. Translated: CASSEGTEQFF.